One sample yielded the 4 T cell receptor beta chains listed below, sequenced in a study of response to subunit inactivated influenza vaccine. MiXCR, applied by TCRdb to the RT-PCR reads, yields one record per CDR3 protein. Of 590,000 or so distinct CDR3 sequences listed, less than 15% are singletons. The sequences come from PBMCs from blood, collected about 14 days before vaccination. Every receptor here comes from a man over 45 who received an inactivated influenza vaccine.

This clonotype was counted only a few times. V gene TRBV20-1 combines with J gene TRBJ2-3; 12 nucleotides agree with TRBD2. The germline V gene has CDR1 DFQATT and CDR2 SNEGSKA (reference sequence). The trim removed 0 bases at V and 3 bases at J, leaving 4 bases unmatched. The CDR3 is made up of 16 amino acids. This chain's CDR3 is CSARDLAGGMTDTQYF. Here the CDR3 DNA reads TGCAGTGCTAGAGATCTAGCGGGAGGGATGACAGATACGCAGTATTTT.

This clonotype was picked up many times. The chain is built from TRBV5-1 and TRBJ2-5, with 8 bases lining up with TRBD2. V lost 4 bases and J lost 1; bases outside the gene matches: 3. In germline, CDR1 is SGHRS, CDR2 YFSETQ. The CDR3 is 14 residues long. This CDR3 is CASSGSGVQETQYF. CDR3 coding DNA: TGCGCCAGCAGCGGTAGCGGGGTCCAAGAGACCCAGTACTTC.

This clonotype was observed a few times. This chain uses TRBV4-2 with TRBJ1-1; D not resolved. Trimming removed 5 bases from V and 5 bases from J, with 12 bases in between. Germline loops: CDR1 LGHNA, CDR2 YNFKEQ. The CDR3 consists of 13 residues. The DNA for the CDR3 is TGTGCCAGCAGCACCGCGTCGAGGACTGAAGCTTTCTTT. Its protein product is CASSTASRTEAFF.

This clonotype turned up a few times. This rearrangement joins TRBV3-1 to TRBJ1-2; D possibly corresponds to TRBD1 (6 bases). This CDR3 contains 15 residues. Germline values: CDR1 LGHDT, CDR2 YNNKEL (reference sequence). V lost 0 bases to trimming and J lost 7 bases, with 15 bases between them. The DNA of the CDR3 is TGTGCCAGCAGCCAAGATTTCCGGGGGGCCGGTGGCTACACCTTC. Encoded protein: CASSQDFRGAGGYTF.